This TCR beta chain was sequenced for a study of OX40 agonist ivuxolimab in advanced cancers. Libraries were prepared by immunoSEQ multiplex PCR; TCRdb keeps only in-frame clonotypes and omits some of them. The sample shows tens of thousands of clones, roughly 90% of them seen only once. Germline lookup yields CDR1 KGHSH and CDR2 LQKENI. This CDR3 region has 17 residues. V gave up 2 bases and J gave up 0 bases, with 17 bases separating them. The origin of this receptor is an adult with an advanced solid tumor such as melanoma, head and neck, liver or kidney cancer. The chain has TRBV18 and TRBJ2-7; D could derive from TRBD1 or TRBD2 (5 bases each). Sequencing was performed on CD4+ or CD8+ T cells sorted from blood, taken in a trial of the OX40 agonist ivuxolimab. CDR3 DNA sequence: TGTGCCAGCTCACCATCTAGGGTCGAGGGGAGCTCCTACGAGCAGTACTTC. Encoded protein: CASSPSRVEGSSYEQYF.